The 31 T cell receptor beta chains presented below share a single source sample, sequenced in a study of cytomegalovirus exposure and HLA in healthy donors. Primers included in the PCR were 60 Vbeta and 13 Jbeta primers. Libraries were prepared by immunoSEQ multiplex PCR; TCRdb keeps only in-frame clonotypes and omits some of them. The profile shows around 120,000 clones, about 70% of them singletons. The material sequenced was PBMCs. The receptors come from a middle-aged man in good health and CMV-seropositive.

The gene calls are TRBV28 and TRBJ2-1; 12 bases agree with TRBD2. This CDR3 is 17 amino acids long. Losses at the gene ends were 3 bases for V and 10 bases for J; bases not matched to a gene: 13. The germline V gene has CDR1 MDHEN and CDR2 SYDVKM. The CDR3 protein is CASSFWKTSGSTREQFF. The CDR3 DNA sequence: TGTGCCAGCAGTTTCTGGAAGACTAGCGGGAGCACCAGGGAGCAGTTCTTC.

The chain couples TRBV11-2 to TRBJ2-7, with D possibly TRBD2 on 6 matching bases. CDR1 is SGHAT and CDR2 is FQNNGV in the germline V gene. This CDR3 has 12 amino acids. With 1 base removed from V and 11 bases from J, the gap between germline ends came to 12 bases. For the CDR3, the DNA is TGTGCCAGCAGCTTAGGGGGGGAATTGGAGTACTTC. Protein: CASSLGGELEYF.

This chain joins TRBV11-2 and TRBJ2-7; a possible D gene is TRBD1 (5 bases). CDR1 SGHAT and CDR2 FQNNGV come from the germline V gene. This CDR3 contains 14 residues. Trimming removed 2 bases at V and 2 bases at J, with 10 bases between. CDR3: CASSLRQSTYEQYF. The CDR3 bases are TGTGCCAGCAGCTTAAGACAGAGCACCTACGAGCAGTACTTC.

In its sample, this clone was seen once. This chain joins TRBV19 and TRBJ2-1; tentatively, D is TRBD2 (6 bases). The CDR3 extends over 16 amino acids. The V gene lost 2 bases and the J gene lost 5 bases, with 16 bases spanning the gap. Germline assignment: CDR1 LNHDA and CDR2 SQIVND (reference sequence). In nucleotides, the CDR3 is TGTGCCAGTAGTATATCAAGGAGGGTACGAGACAATGAGCAGTTCTTC. Amino acid sequence: CASSISRRVRDNEQFF.

The chain carries TRBV6-5 and TRBJ2-7; the match to TRBD2 covers 13 bases. Trimming at V came to 2 bases and at J to 10 bases, leaving 5 bases not matched to a gene. The germline gives CDR1 MNHEY, CDR2 SVGAGI. The CDR3 is made up of 14 amino acids. This CDR3 reads CASSYAGTSGEQYF. The CDR3 DNA is TGTGCCAGCAGTTACGCCGGGACTAGCGGGGAACAGTACTTC.

The chain couples TRBV18 to TRBJ2-7; possible D gene TRBD1, 6 bases. V was cut by 1 base and J by 2 bases, with 15 bases left in between. Germline-derived CDR1 and CDR2 are KGHSH and LQKENI. CDR3 length equals 16 residues. CDR3 in amino acids: CASSPLAGAGTYEQYF. CDR3 DNA sequence: TGTGCCAGCTCACCACTGGCAGGGGCCGGCACCTACGAGCAGTACTTC.

The CDR3 sequence: CASSRDRVNTEAFF. CDR3 coding DNA: TGTGCCAGCAGTCGGGACAGGGTAAATACTGAAGCTTTCTTT. V and J are TRBV28 and TRBJ1-1, with 9 bases aligning to TRBD1. The germline gives CDR1 MDHEN, CDR2 SYDVKM. The length of the CDR3 is 14 residues. The V segment lost 5 bases and the J segment 5 bases; nucleotides outside the gene matches: 6.

The chain recombines TRBV6-1 with TRBJ2-3; 8 nucleotides align to TRBD1. The CDR3 has 15 residues. Germline CDR1 MNHNS, CDR2 SASEGT. Trimming took 3 bases from V and 4 from J; bases not matched to a gene: 6. The CDR3 DNA follows: TGTGCCAGCAGTGAGTGGGACAGGTCGGCAGATACGCAGTATTTT. Its protein is CASSEWDRSADTQYF.

The chain uses TRBV2 and TRBJ1-1; possible D gene TRBD1, 6 bases. The CDR3 spans 17 residues. CDR1 and CDR2 from the germline V gene are SNHLY and FYNNEI. The ends were cut back, 1 base at V and 11 bases at J, with 26 bases in the middle. CDR3 coding DNA: TGTGCCAGCAGTGAAGGCGGTTTAGGACAGACAATGGAAAAGGCTTTCTTT. Protein product: CASSEGGLGQTMEKAFF.

The chain recombines TRBV12-5 with TRBJ2-3; unclear D gene. The CDR3 length is 15 residues. CDR1 is LGHNT and CDR2 is FRNRAP in the germline V gene. Trimming removed 6 bases at V and 1 base at J, with 14 bases between. In DNA form, the CDR3 reads TGTGCTAGTGGCCCTGGGTTCGGAGGCACAGATACGCAGTATTTT. Encoded protein: CASGPGFGGTDTQYF.

The CDR3 DNA reads TGCACCAGCAGCCAAGTCTGTCGGGATTATCTATATGGCTACACCTTC. Protein sequence: CTSSQVCRDYLYGYTF. The V gene is TRBV1, the J gene TRBJ1-2. TRBV1 is a pseudogene locus. CDR3 size: 16 residues.

V and J are TRBV2 and TRBJ2-1, with TRBD2 identical over 14 bases. CDR3 size: 14 residues. J was trimmed by 11 bases and V by 9 bases; bases with no gene match: 9. CDR1 is SNHLY, CDR2 FYNNEI, per germline. The CDR3 region is CARVLTSGGAQQFF. The CDR3 bases are TGTGCCAGAGTATTGACTAGCGGGGGGGCACAGCAGTTCTTC.

The chain carries TRBV7-8 and TRBJ2-5, with TRBD2 matching 9 bases. With V trimmed by 4 bases and J by 5 bases, 17 bases remained unmatched. This CDR3 has 18 residues. The germline CDR1 and CDR2 sequences are SGHVS and FQNEAQ. The CDR3 protein is CASSWGGASGIPGETQYF. The CDR3, as DNA: TGTGCCAGCAGCTGGGGGGGGGCTAGCGGGATTCCCGGGGAGACCCAGTACTTC.

As DNA, the CDR3 is TGTGCCAGCAGCTCGGGAGTTCACACCGGGGAGCTGTTTTTT. It codes for CASSSGVHTGELFF. The genes are TRBV11-3 and TRBJ2-2; possibly TRBD2 for D (6 bases). The CDR3 consists of 14 residues. The germline V gene has CDR1 SGHNT and CDR2 YENEEA. Trimming shortened V by 4 bases and J by 3 bases, and 9 bases separated the two germline ends.

The chain carries TRBV11-2 and TRBJ2-1; D might be TRBD1 (6 bases). The CDR3 covers 15 residues. V lost 5 bases and J lost 0, with 11 bases in between. In germline, CDR1 is SGHAT, CDR2 FQNNGV. CDR3 DNA sequence: TGTGCCAGCAGCGGTCAGGGGTACTCCTACAATGAGCAGTTCTTC. Amino acid sequence: CASSGQGYSYNEQFF.

This clone was counted a few times. V usage is TRBV4-1 and J usage is TRBJ2-7; D gene uncertain. The germline gives CDR1 MGHRA, CDR2 YSYEKL. V dropped 0 bases and J dropped 7 bases, with 19 bases sitting between them. The CDR3 consists of 16 residues. The CDR3 loop reads CASSQDKGEVRREQYF. The CDR3 DNA follows: TGCGCCAGCAGCCAAGATAAAGGAGAGGTTCGAAGAGAGCAGTACTTC.

The chain joins TRBV6-1 to TRBJ1-3; TRBD1 agrees at 7 bases. Germline trimming cut 8 bases from V and 0 bases from J; bases unmatched to any gene: 7. The CDR3 covers 15 residues. Germline CDR1 is MNHNS and CDR2 is SASEGT. In nucleotides, the CDR3 is TGTGCCAGCGGGACAGTTGGATACTCTGGAAACACCATATATTTT. Its translation is CASGTVGYSGNTIYF.

V is TRBV7-9 and J is TRBJ1-2, with 12 bases identical to TRBD1. V gave up 5 bases and J gave up 7 bases; unmatched junction bases: 11. The CDR3 totals 16 residues. Looked up from germline, CDR1 is SEHNR and CDR2 is FQNEAQ (reference sequence). CDR3 in DNA: TGTGCCAGCAGCCTCGGGACAGGGGGCGATCAACGTGGCTACACCTTC. This translates into CASSLGTGGDQRGYTF.

V and J are TRBV5-6 and TRBJ2-7, with 8 positions matching TRBD1. V was pared by 1 base and J by 5 bases, with 11 bases of the junction left unmatched. In germline, CDR1 is SGHDT, CDR2 YYEEEE. The length of the CDR3 is 16 residues. CDR3 nucleotides: TGTGCCAGCAGCTTGATCTTCCAGGGGGCGATGAACGAGCAGTACTTC. Translation gives CASSLIFQGAMNEQYF.

The chain has TRBV5-6 and TRBJ2-7; 8 bases are a match to TRBD1. CDR3 length: 15 residues. The germline V gene has CDR1 SGHDT and CDR2 YYEEEE. Unmatched junction bases numbered 7, after V lost 3 bases and J lost 2 bases. CDR3 coding DNA: TGTGCCAGCAGCTCATTGACAGGGGCGGCCTACGAGCAGTACTTC. This sequence encodes CASSSLTGAAYEQYF.

The V and J genes are TRBV4-1 and TRBJ1-6, with D unclear. The V end lost 2 bases, the J end lost 10 bases, and 12 bases lay between the germline ends. Germline V gene lookup returns CDR1 MGHRA and CDR2 YSYEKL. This CDR3 region has 14 residues. CDR3 bases: TGCGCCAGCAGCCAAATTCAGGAGGGCTCACCCCTCCACTTT. Its translation is CASSQIQEGSPLHF.

The CDR3 here is CASSPQGNEQFF. The CDR3, as DNA: TGTGCCAGCAGTCCTCAGGGCAATGAGCAGTTCTTC. J is TRBJ2-1 and V is TRBV25-1, with D possibly matching TRBD1 (5 bases). CDR1 and CDR2 from the germline V gene are MGHDK and SYGVNS. The CDR3 runs to 12 residues. Trimming removed 5 bases from V and 6 bases from J, with 8 bases in between.

The chain links TRBV6-5 to TRBJ1-3; D may be TRBD1 (5 bases). Trimming removed 6 bases from V and 3 bases from J, with 6 bases in between. The V gene's germline CDR1 is MNHEY and CDR2 SVGAGI. There are 12 residues in the CDR3. This CDR3 is CASRDSGNTIYF. DNA of the CDR3: TGTGCCAGCAGAGACAGTGGAAACACCATATATTTT.

In this sample, this clone turned up once. This chain uses TRBV10-2 with TRBJ2-2; TRBD2 is a possible D gene (5 bases). Germline lookup yields CDR1 WSHSY and CDR2 SAAADI. This CDR3 is 12 amino acids long. Trimming shortened V by 7 bases and J by 4 bases, and 7 bases separated the two germline ends. CDR3 protein: CASIEGTGELFF. DNA of the CDR3: TGCGCCAGCATCGAGGGCACCGGGGAGCTGTTTTTT.

The chain couples TRBV10-2 to TRBJ2-7, with D possibly matching TRBD1 (6 bases). V lost 6 bases and J 3 bases, leaving 12 bases between the germline ends. Germline CDR1 and CDR2: WSHSY and SAAADI. The CDR3 loop spans 13 amino acids. The CDR3 nucleotides are TGCGCCAGCAGCCACAGGGCGTACTACGAGCAGTACTTC. Translating it yields CASSHRAYYEQYF.

V is TRBV7-6 and J is TRBJ1-1; D is ambiguous. The CDR3 contains 13 residues. Germline-derived CDR1 and CDR2 are SGHVS and FNYEAQ. V shed 2 bases and J shed 3 bases, with 7 bases lying between them. The CDR3 DNA reads TGTGCCAGCAGCTTAAAGATAGACACTGAAGCTTTCTTT. Translating it yields CASSLKIDTEAFF.

The rearrangement joins TRBV14 to TRBJ2-7, with 8 bases that match TRBD1. Germline loops: CDR1 SGHDN, CDR2 FVKESK. Trimming cost V 1 base and J 5 bases; bases outside gene matches: 4. The CDR3 has 14 amino acids. DNA of the CDR3: TGTGCCAGCAGCCAAGGGACAGGGCTCAACGAGCAGTACTTC. This gives the protein CASSQGTGLNEQYF.

The chain recombines TRBV2 with TRBJ2-5; possible D gene TRBD1, 7 bases. The CDR3 is made up of 14 amino acids. V was cut by 10 bases and J by 5 bases, with 20 bases left in between. Germline values: CDR1 SNHLY, CDR2 FYNNEI. This CDR3 reads CATRRDSQGETQYF. The CDR3, as DNA: TGTGCCACTCGGCGGGACAGCCAGGGGGAGACCCAGTACTTC. Full variable domain (rest looked up from reference TRBV2 and TRBJ2-5): EPEVTQTPSHQVTQMGQEVILRCVPISNHLYFYWYRQILGQKVEFLVSFYNNEISEKSEIFDDQFSVERPDGSNFTLKIRSTKLEDSAMYFCATRRDSQGETQYFGPGTRLLVL.

The chain combines TRBV7-8 with TRBJ2-2; 8 bases map to TRBD2. CDR3 length: 17 residues. Germline lookup yields CDR1 SGHVS and CDR2 FQNEAQ. V lost 2 bases, J lost 4 bases, and 9 bases stayed unmatched. CDR3 region: CASSLPGGGDSTGELFF. The CDR3 DNA follows: TGTGCCAGCAGCTTACCCGGGGGGGGAGACAGCACCGGGGAGCTGTTTTTT.

The chain uses TRBV9 and TRBJ1-1, with a tentative D call TRBD1 (5 bases). The CDR3 sequence is 15 residues long. Trimming cost V 4 bases and J 1 base, with 14 bases left between them. The germline CDR1 and CDR2 sequences are SGDLS and YYNGEE. The CDR3 loop reads CASSPLGRGNTEAFF. The CDR3 DNA sequence: TGTGCCAGCAGCCCCCTCGGGAGGGGGAACACTGAAGCTTTCTTT. Full variable domain (rest looked up from reference TRBV9 and TRBJ1-1): DSGVTQTPKHLITATGQRVTLRCSPRSGDLSVYWYQQSLDQGLQFLIQYYNGEERAKGNILERFSAQQFPDLHSELNLSSLELGDSALYFCASSPLGRGNTEAFFGQGTRLTVV.

This rearrangement joins TRBV2 to TRBJ2-7, with D hard to call. Germline values: CDR1 SNHLY, CDR2 FYNNEI. There are 15 residues in the CDR3. V was pared by 3 bases and J by 1 base, with 13 bases between. The DNA of the CDR3 is TGTGCCAGCAGTGAGTCGCTAGTCTCATCCTACGAGCAGTACTTC. Its translation is CASSESLVSSYEQYF.